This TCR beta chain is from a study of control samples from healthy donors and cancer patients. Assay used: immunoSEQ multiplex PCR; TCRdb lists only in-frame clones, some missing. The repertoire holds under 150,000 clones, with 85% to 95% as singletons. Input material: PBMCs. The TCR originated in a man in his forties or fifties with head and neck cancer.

The chain's CDR3 is CASSTVLLTGANYGYTF. As DNA, the CDR3 is TGTGCCAGCAGCACGGTTCTATTGACAGGGGCGAACTATGGCTACACCTTC. The rearrangement links TRBV5-8 to TRBJ1-2; the match to TRBD1 covers 8 bases. Germline CDR1 reads SGHTS; CDR2 reads YDEGEE. The CDR3 is 17 residues long. With 4 bases clipped from V and 2 bases from J, the junction kept 13 bases outside the gene matches. The whole variable domain, remainder taken from reference TRBV5-8 and TRBJ1-2, is EAGVTQSPTHLIKTRGQQATLRCSPISGHTSVYWYQQALGLGLQFLLWYDEGEERNRGNFPPRFSGRQFPNYSSELNVNALELEDSALYLCASSTVLLTGANYGYTFGSGTRLTVV.